The 13 T cell receptor beta chains reported below all come from one sample, sequenced in a study of technical replicates of blood from a few donors. Here immunoSEQ multiplex PCR was the method, and the copy in TCRdb shows in-frame clones only, minus some. The sample contains about 86,000 clones, 96% of which appear only once. The sequenced sample consisted of T cells isolated from PBMCs. The receptors originated from a human donor in good health.

As DNA, the CDR3 is TGTGCCTGGAGCTTAGGACTAGCTTACGAGCAGTACTTC. Amino acids: CAWSLGLAYEQYF. The chain employs TRBV30 and TRBJ2-7; 8 bases fit TRBD2. With V trimmed by 3 bases and J by 4 bases, 5 bases remained unmatched. The CDR3 totals 13 residues. Germline V gene data show CDR1 as GTSNPN and CDR2 as SVGIG (reference sequence).

The chain uses TRBV2 and TRBJ2-1; 12 nucleotides match TRBD2. This CDR3 is built from 14 residues. Germline CDR1 reads SNHLY; CDR2 reads FYNNEI. V lost 6 bases to trimming and J lost 7 bases; unmatched junction nucleotides: 4. The CDR3 DNA sequence: TGTGCCAGCAGCCGACTAGCGGGAGTGAATGAGCAGTTCTTC. It is translated as CASSRLAGVNEQFF.

The rearrangement links TRBV4-2 to TRBJ2-1; 10 bases align to TRBD2. The CDR3 length is 17 residues. J gave up 3 bases and V 3 bases, and 8 bases lay outside the gene matches. The germline gives CDR1 LGHNA, CDR2 YNFKEQ. Here the CDR3 reads CASSQETSGLIYNEQFF. The CDR3 DNA reads as TGTGCCAGCAGCCAGGAGACTAGCGGGCTGATCTACAATGAGCAGTTCTTC.

The chain carries TRBV2 and TRBJ2-3; 9 positions agree with TRBD2. Trimming took 6 bases from V and 6 from J; bases not matched to a gene: 10. The length of the CDR3 is 15 residues. The germline V gene has CDR1 SNHLY and CDR2 FYNNEI. In DNA, the CDR3 is TGTGCCAGCAGCCCCCCGGCGGGAGGGGGGGATACGCAGTATTTT. Encoded protein: CASSPPAGGGDTQYF.

CDR3 nucleotides: TGCAGTGCCCAGGTGACAGATACGCAGTATTTT. It yields the protein CSAQVTDTQYF. The chain has TRBV20-1 and TRBJ2-3, with D unclear. V lost 6 bases, J lost 3 bases, and 7 bases lay in between. CDR1 and CDR2 from the germline V gene are DFQATT and SNEGSKA (reference sequence). The CDR3 contains 11 residues.

CDR3: CASSPSGTGSIGELFF. CDR3 nucleotide sequence: TGTGCCAGCTCACCAAGCGGGACAGGGTCTATCGGGGAGCTGTTTTTT. The chain joins TRBV18 to TRBJ2-2; 9 positions agree with TRBD1. The germline V gene has CDR1 KGHSH and CDR2 LQKENI. The CDR3 spans 16 residues. The V segment lost 2 bases and the J segment 7 bases; nucleotides outside the gene matches: 8.

The gene calls are TRBV4-3 and TRBJ1-6; 11 nucleotides align to TRBD1. The CDR3 contains 17 residues. CDR1 is LGHNA and CDR2 is YSLEER in the germline V gene. J lost 8 bases, V lost 3 bases, and 9 bases had no gene match. The CDR3 DNA follows: TGCGCCAGCAGCCAGGGACAGGGGGTAACAGGACATTCACCCCTCCACTTT. This encodes CASSQGQGVTGHSPLHF.

The rearrangement uses TRBV11-2 and TRBJ1-2, with D tentatively TRBD1 (6 bases). The CDR3 has 14 amino acids. Germline V gene lookup returns CDR1 SGHAT and CDR2 FQNNGV. V lost 4 bases to trimming and J lost 1 base, with 10 bases between them. This CDR3 is CASSSGAHNYGYTF. The CDR3 nucleotides are TGTGCCAGCAGCTCAGGGGCGCATAACTATGGCTACACCTTC.

This clone was seen only a few times. The rearrangement uses TRBV6-5 and TRBJ1-3; no clear D gene. Trimming left V 8 bases short and J 0 bases short, with 8 bases between. The CDR3 loop spans 13 amino acids. Germline V CDR1 and CDR2: MNHEY, SVGAGI. The CDR3 nucleotides read TGTGCCAGCTGGCGGGGCTCTGGAAACACCATATATTTT. It translates to CASWRGSGNTIYF.

This rearrangement joins TRBV5-1 to TRBJ1-1, with TRBD1 identical over 7 bases. The length of the CDR3 is 14 residues. Germline-derived CDR1 and CDR2 are SGHRS and YFSETQ. The J segment lost 3 bases and the V segment lost 5 bases, leaving 7 bases of the junction unmatched. The CDR3 is CASRTTGTYTEAFF. The CDR3, as DNA: TGCGCCAGCAGAACGACAGGGACCTACACTGAAGCTTTCTTT.

The CDR3 bases are TGTGCCAGCAGCTTAGCGACGACTAGCACAGATACGCAGTATTTT. Translated: CASSLATTSTDTQYF. The rearrangement links TRBV11-3 to TRBJ2-3; D remains unclear. CDR1 SGHNT and CDR2 YENEEA come from the germline V gene. CDR3 length: 15 amino acids. The V gene lost 1 base and the J gene lost 0 bases, with 8 bases spanning the gap.

The chain joins TRBV9 to TRBJ1-2; D ambiguous. With 4 bases removed from V and 8 bases from J, the gap between germline ends came to 18 bases. The CDR3 runs to 14 residues. Germline values: CDR1 SGDLS, CDR2 YYNGEE. The CDR3 DNA reads TGTGCCAGCAGCCTACCGTATCCCACGAGCGGCTACACCTTC. Protein: CASSLPYPTSGYTF. The variable domain in full, with the rest retrieved from reference TRBV9 and TRBJ1-2, is DSGVTQTPKHLITATGQRVTLRCSPRSGDLSVYWYQQSLDQGLQFLIQYYNGEERAKGNILERFSAQQFPDLHSELNLSSLELGDSALYFCASSLPYPTSGYTFGSGTRLTVV.

The genes are TRBV4-1 and TRBJ2-1; 10 positions agree with TRBD2. The CDR3 consists of 16 residues. Germline CDR1 is MGHRA and CDR2 is YSYEKL. V shed 4 bases and J 4 bases; nucleotides not matched to a gene: 7. Here the CDR3 DNA reads TGCGCCAGCAGCCCGGGGCTAGCGGGGGTATACAATGAGCAGTTCTTC. Translated: CASSPGLAGVYNEQFF.